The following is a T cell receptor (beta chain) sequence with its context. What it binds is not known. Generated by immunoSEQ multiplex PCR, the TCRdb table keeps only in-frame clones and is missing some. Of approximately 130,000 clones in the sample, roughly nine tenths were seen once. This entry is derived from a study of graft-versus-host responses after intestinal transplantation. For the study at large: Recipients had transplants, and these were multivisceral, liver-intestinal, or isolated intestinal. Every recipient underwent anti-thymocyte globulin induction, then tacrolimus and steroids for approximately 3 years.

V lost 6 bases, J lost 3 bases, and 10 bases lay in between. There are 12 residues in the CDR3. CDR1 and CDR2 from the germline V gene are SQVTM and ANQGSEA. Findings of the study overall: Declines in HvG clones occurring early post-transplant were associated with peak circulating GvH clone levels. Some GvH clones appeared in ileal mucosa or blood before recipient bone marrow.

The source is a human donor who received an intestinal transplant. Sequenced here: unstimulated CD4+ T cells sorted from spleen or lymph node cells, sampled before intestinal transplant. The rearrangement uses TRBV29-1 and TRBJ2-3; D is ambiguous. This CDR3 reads CSVRMETDTQYF. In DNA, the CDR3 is TGCAGCGTCCGTATGGAGACAGATACGCAGTATTTT.